Presented here are 17 T cell receptor beta chains from one specimen sequenced in a study of CD8 T cells in ankylosing spondylitis. Their specific antigens are unknown. Regarding the study as a whole: It appeared that ankylosing spondylitis blood was characterized by a TCR beta motif of under ten highly homologous variants.

TCRdb itself ran the 5' RACE reads through MiXCR, one entry per CDR3 protein. The sample has around 480,000 distinct CDR3 sequences, approximately 17% seen once. The sample comprised blood, either unsorted or a sorted T cell fraction (not recorded which). All receptors come from a male donor with ankylosing spondylitis.

V is TRBV7-2 and J is TRBJ2-7, with D maybe TRBD2 (6 bases). Germline values: CDR1 SGHTA, CDR2 FQGNSA. CDR3 length: 16 residues. Trimming shortened V by 1 base and J by 5 bases, and 18 bases separated the two germline ends. Written as DNA, the CDR3 is TGTGCCAGCAGCTTAGATTTTAGCGGAGGCCACCACGAGCAGTACTTC. The encoded protein is CASSLDFSGGHHEQYF.

This clonotype has more than one count but fewer than ten. This sequence joins TRBV7-9 and TRBJ1-1; D unresolved. Germline values: CDR1 SEHNR, CDR2 FQNEAQ (reference sequence). CDR3 length equals 13 residues. V was trimmed by 5 bases and J by 9 bases, leaving 16 bases between them. The CDR3 region has the DNA TGTGCCAGCAGCATGGTAGAATTGGGGAAAGCTTTCTTT. Translation: CASSMVELGKAFF.

This chain uses TRBV7-2 with TRBJ1-1; 7 nucleotides line up with TRBD1. Germline V gene lookup returns CDR1 SGHTA and CDR2 FQGNSA. This CDR3 contains 15 residues. Germline trimming cut 3 bases from V and 7 bases from J; bases unmatched to any gene: 11. The CDR3 region has the DNA TGTGCCAGCAGCTTGGGCGATACAGGGGCGATTGAAGCTTTCTTT. Its translation is CASSLGDTGAIEAFF.

The chain is built from TRBV11-3 and TRBJ1-1; TRBD1 matches at 8 bases. This CDR3 region has 15 residues. V lost 2 bases and J lost 3; bases outside the gene matches: 5. Germline-derived CDR1 and CDR2 are SGHNT and YENEEA. CDR3: CASSLMQGADTEAFF. In nucleotides, the CDR3 is TGTGCCAGCAGCTTAATGCAGGGGGCTGACACTGAAGCTTTCTTT.

This sequence joins TRBV3-1 and TRBJ2-2, with 14 bases that match TRBD2. The germline V gene encodes CDR1 LGHDT and CDR2 YNNKEL (reference sequence). V shed 5 bases and J 1 base; nucleotides not matched to a gene: 6. The CDR3 length is 18 residues. The DNA for the CDR3 is TGTGCCAGCAGCAAACGGACTAGCGGGGGGCAGAACACCGGGGAGCTGTTTTTT. Protein product: CASSKRTSGGQNTGELFF.

The V gene is TRBV7-9, the J gene TRBJ2-5, with 8 positions matching TRBD2. Trimming at V came to 5 bases and at J to 4 bases, leaving 6 bases not matched to a gene. Germline V gene data show CDR1 as SEHNR and CDR2 as FQNEAQ (reference sequence). This CDR3 comprises 14 residues. The chain's CDR3 is CASSEAGAAETQYF. CDR3 DNA: TGTGCCAGCAGCGAAGCGGGAGCGGCAGAGACCCAGTACTTC.

This clonotype came up a few times. This chain joins TRBV7-9 and TRBJ2-1; TRBD2 matches 8 bases. Trimming removed 2 bases from V and 0 bases from J; junction bases left unmatched: 6. The CDR3 contains 17 residues. Per germline, CDR1 SEHNR and CDR2 FQNEAQ (reference sequence). The CDR3 nucleotides read TGTGCCAGCAGCTTAAGGGGCGGGGGGAGCTCCTACAATGAGCAGTTCTTC. Its protein is CASSLRGGGSSYNEQFF.

The chain recombines TRBV5-6 with TRBJ1-1; TRBD1 is a possible D gene (5 bases). This CDR3 has 14 amino acids. Trimming stripped 4 bases from V and 1 base from J, with 11 bases between. Germline V CDR1 and CDR2: SGHDT, YYEEEE. CDR3 sequence: CASSRGTTNTEAFF. DNA of the CDR3: TGTGCCAGCAGCCGAGGGACGACGAACACTGAAGCTTTCTTT.

This clonotype has a handful of counts. The chain couples TRBV15 to TRBJ2-1; perhaps TRBD1 as D (5 bases). The V end lost 8 bases, the J end lost 7 bases, and 15 bases lay between the germline ends. CDR1 and CDR2 (germline): LNHNV, YYDKDF (reference sequence). The CDR3 totals 13 residues. The CDR3 sequence is CATSGKLVNEQFF. The DNA of the CDR3 is TGTGCCACCTCAGGGAAGTTGGTGAATGAGCAGTTCTTC. Complete variable domain (other parts from reference TRBV15 and TRBJ2-1): DAMVIQNPRYQVTQFGKPVTLSCSQTLNHNVMYWYQQKSSQAPKLLFHYYDKDFNNEADTPDNFQSRRPNTSFCFLDIRSPGLGDTAMYLCATSGKLVNEQFFGPGTRLTVL.

The gene calls are TRBV6-5 and TRBJ2-1; no reliable D call. The germline CDR1 and CDR2 sequences are MNHEY and SVGAGI. Trimming took 0 bases from V and 0 from J, leaving 6 bases between them. CDR3 length: 15 residues. CDR3 nucleotides: TGTGCCAGCAGTTACTCTTTAAGCTCCTACAATGAGCAGTTCTTC. Protein product: CASSYSLSSYNEQFF.

The rearrangement uses TRBV20-1 and TRBJ2-1; D unresolved. Trimming cost V 1 base and J 2 bases, with 12 bases left between them. Germline V CDR1 and CDR2: DFQATT, SNEGSKA (reference sequence). The CDR3 has 15 amino acids. The chain's CDR3 is CSARVPRGPYNEQFF. CDR3 DNA: TGCAGTGCTAGAGTCCCTAGAGGTCCCTACAATGAGCAGTTCTTC.

This clonotype was seen more than once but under ten times. V is TRBV20-1 and J is TRBJ2-5; the D gene is possibly TRBD1 (5 bases). The CDR3 totals 13 residues. Between the trimmed V and J ends, which lost 5 bases and 5 bases, there was a span of 15 bases. CDR1 DFQATT and CDR2 SNEGSKA come from the germline V gene (reference sequence). CDR3 in DNA: TGCAGTGCTTTCAAGGGGTCGGGCGAGACCCAGTACTTC. It codes for CSAFKGSGETQYF.

The chain carries TRBV14 and TRBJ2-3; 9 nucleotides line up with TRBD2. From germline, CDR1 is SGHDN and CDR2 FVKESK. Germline trimming cut 6 bases from V and 6 bases from J; bases unmatched to any gene: 13. CDR3 length equals 16 residues. The CDR3, as DNA: TGTGCCAGCAGTCCCTGGCGGGGGGGCCGCGAGGATACGCAGTATTTT. It is translated as CASSPWRGGREDTQYF.

This clonotype was found many times. The chain links TRBV12-3 or TRBV12-4 to TRBJ1-4; a possible D gene is TRBD1 (5 bases). The CDR3 length is 14 residues. V dropped 2 bases and J dropped 5 bases, with 9 bases sitting between them. In nucleotides, the CDR3 is TGTGCCAGCAGTTTACAGGGAACGAATGAAAAACTGTTTTTT. It is translated as CASSLQGTNEKLFF.

This clonotype was counted only a few times. The CDR3 nucleotides read TGTGCCAGCAGCTTAGAGGTGCAGGGGCAGGCAAATCAGCCCCAGCATTTT. Amino acid sequence: CASSLEVQGQANQPQHF. The chain carries TRBV7-4 and TRBJ1-5, with D possibly TRBD1 on 6 matching bases. Germline V gives CDR1 SGHVT, CDR2 SQSDAQ. The CDR3 contains 17 residues. V lost 1 base, J lost 4 bases, and 17 bases lay in between.

The gene calls are TRBV5-6 and TRBJ1-6; D might be TRBD1 (6 bases). This CDR3 has 14 residues. The ends were cut back, 0 bases at V and 14 bases at J, with 15 bases in the middle. Germline CDR1 reads SGHDT; CDR2 reads YYEEEE. In DNA, the CDR3 is TGTGCCAGCAGCTTGGCCATACAGGGTGACACCCTCCACTTT. It codes for CASSLAIQGDTLHF.

The chain links TRBV7-8 to TRBJ1-3; D might be TRBD1 (5 bases). The CDR3 has 15 amino acids. Trimming pared 1 base from V and 2 bases from J, leaving 9 bases between. Looked up from germline, CDR1 is SGHVS and CDR2 is FQNEAQ. The CDR3 here is CASSLVRAPGNTIYF. CDR3 bases: TGTGCCAGCAGCTTAGTCAGGGCTCCTGGAAACACCATATATTTT. The entire variable domain, with the rest obtained from reference TRBV7-8 and TRBJ1-3, is as follows: GAGVSQSPRYKVAKRGQDVALRCDPISGHVSLFWYQQALGQGPEFLTYFQNEAQLDKSGLPSDRFFAERPEGSVSTLKIQRTQQEDSAVYLCASSLVRAPGNTIYFGEGSWLTVV.